Listed below are T cell receptor beta chains from one sample, sequenced in a study of blood T cell repertoires in COVID-19. Measured with immunoSEQ multiplex PCR; TCRdb has only the in-frame clones, and not every one. This table holds roughly 200,000 clones, about 85% found once. The sample consisted of PBMCs or T cells enriched from blood (not recorded which). These receptors originate from a woman aged 25 to 39 who had recovered from COVID-19. CDR3s leave out the opening cysteine and the closing phenylalanine or tryptophan.

J: TRBJ2-1; V: TRBV4-3; CDR3: ASSQGTFGGWGGNEQF
J: TRBJ1-3; V: TRBV19; CDR3: ASTSGQSWGNTIY
J: TRBJ2-5; V: TRBV7-2; CDR3: ASSPWGGRETQY
J: TRBJ1-2; V: TRBV18; CDR3: ASSPSGGAYGYT
J: TRBJ2-3; V: TRBV10-3; CDR3: AISESSGALTDTQY
J: TRBJ1-2; V: TRBV29-1; CDR3: SVWGKGGYT
J: TRBJ1-2; V: TRBV7-2; CDR3: ASSLAGGGANYGYT
J: TRBJ1-2; V: TRBV18; CDR3: ASSPSRQGAGDWRILNYGYT
J: TRBJ1-2; V: TRBV6-2/TRBV6-3; CDR3: ASCPWGRLGYT
J: TRBJ2-3; V: TRBV19; CDR3: ASSINSQGTDTQY
J: TRBJ1-6; V: TRBV6-6; CDR3: ASSYPSGSDSPLH
J: TRBJ2-3; V: TRBV2; CDR3: ASLEEGTDTQY
J: TRBJ1-2; V: TRBV18; CDR3: ASSDGTGLNYGYT
J: TRBJ2-5; V: TRBV9; CDR3: ASSVALGRNQETQY
J: TRBJ1-1; V: TRBV5-5; CDR3: ASSLGQGLAEAF
J: TRBJ2-3; V: TRBV4-2; CDR3: ASSQAIDKDTQY
J: TRBJ1-5; V: TRBV7-2; CDR3: ASSPRDRVSNQPQH
J: TRBJ2-2; V: TRBV4-3; CDR3: ASSARNTGELF
J: TRBJ2-3; V: TRBV2; CDR3: ASRQGAVSTDTQY
J: TRBJ1-4; V: TRBV6-1; CDR3: ASSEVTGALSELF
J: TRBJ1-1; V: TRBV19; CDR3: ASSIGQTEAF
J: TRBJ2-3; V: TRBV19; CDR3: ASKAGITDTQY
J: TRBJ2-2; V: TRBV29-1; CDR3: SVLPGTPNTGELF
J: TRBJ1-5; V: TRBV6-2/TRBV6-3; CDR3: ASSYYGQVNQPQH
J: TRBJ1-1; V: TRBV5-6; CDR3: ASSFDRNTEAF
J: TRBJ1-1; V: TRBV5-1; CDR3: ASSLEANTEAF
J: TRBJ2-3; V: TRBV9; CDR3: ASSSGGLRTDTQY
J: TRBJ2-4; V: TRBV28; CDR3: ASSGFGTGDRVQY
J: TRBJ2-1; V: TRBV11-2; CDR3: ASSLYGQSYNEQF
J: TRBJ1-1; V: TRBV5-5; CDR3: ASSRWGPNTEAF
J: TRBJ2-7; V: TRBV19; CDR3: ASQGGAYEQY
J: TRBJ2-2; V: TRBV7-9; CDR3: ASSFPGTSNTGELF
J: TRBJ2-3; V: TRBV6-1; CDR3: ASSELGLVTDTQY
J: TRBJ1-2; V: TRBV5-1; CDR3: ASSLNRDMGGYT
J: TRBJ1-2; V: TRBV4-3; CDR3: ASSQDYPGTGGGNGYT
J: TRBJ1-1; V: TRBV2; CDR3: ASEIVRTRTEAF
J: TRBJ1-3; V: TRBV11-2; CDR3: ASSLDTFNTIY
J: TRBJ1-1; V: TRBV2; CDR3: ASTLRPETEAF
J: TRBJ2-2; V: TRBV4-2; CDR3: ASSQGTSANTGELF
J: TRBJ2-5; V: TRBV6-2/TRBV6-3; CDR3: ASSWGGLIETQY
J: TRBJ1-1; V: TRBV5-8; CDR3: ASSGRQGLNTEAF
J: TRBJ2-1; V: TRBV7-6; CDR3: ASSLDGTSDNEQF
J: TRBJ1-2; V: TRBV5-7; CDR3: ASSFDRGLFYGYT
J: TRBJ1-3; V: TRBV5-4; CDR3: ASSVYRGGTSGNTIY